Below are 28 T cell receptor beta chains sequenced from a single sample in a study of cytomegalovirus exposure and HLA in healthy donors. Primers included in the PCR were 60 Vbeta and 13 Jbeta primers. Profiling relied on immunoSEQ multiplex PCR, and the TCRdb table lists in-frame clones only, not all of them. In the table there are around 200,000 clones, under 80% of which are singletons. The sequencing sample was made of PBMCs. These receptors were obtained from a man aged 25 to 45 in good health and CMV-seropositive.

CDR3 coding DNA: TGTGCCAGCAGCCCGCGGGGGGGCTCCTACGAGCAGTACTTC. Translated: CASSPRGGSYEQYF. The V and J genes are TRBV5-5 and TRBJ2-7; TRBD2 matches at 9 bases. Per germline, CDR1 SGHKS and CDR2 YYEKEE (reference sequence). V lost 4 bases and J lost 0; bases outside the gene matches: 2. The CDR3 loop spans 14 amino acids.

The rearrangement joins TRBV7-9 to TRBJ1-3; D not resolved. Per germline, CDR1 SEHNR and CDR2 FQNEAQ (reference sequence). V gave up 5 bases and J gave up 2 bases, with 19 bases separating them. The CDR3 runs to 17 residues. This CDR3 reads CASSRGSPVGPGNTIYF. CDR3 nucleotide sequence: TGTGCCAGCAGCCGAGGGAGTCCCGTAGGACCTGGAAACACCATATATTTT.

This clone was observed a single time. The chain uses TRBV18 and TRBJ2-2; perhaps TRBD2 as D (6 bases). CDR1 KGHSH and CDR2 LQKENI come from the germline V gene. This CDR3 has 16 residues. Trimming left V 6 bases short and J 0 bases short, with 14 bases between. The CDR3 loop is CASSLRGTSNTGELFF. The CDR3 DNA sequence: TGTGCCAGCTCTCTTAGAGGGACTTCGAACACCGGGGAGCTGTTTTTT.

The chain uses TRBV27 and TRBJ1-2; 8 bases are shared with TRBD1. The CDR3 runs 12 residues. Germline values: CDR1 MNHEY, CDR2 SMNVEV (reference sequence). Trimming took 6 bases from V and 5 from J; bases not matched to a gene: 2. CDR3 sequence: CASRGTGYGYTF. The CDR3 nucleotides are TGTGCCAGCAGGGGGACAGGATATGGCTACACCTTC.

The chain has TRBV7-9 and TRBJ2-1, with D tentatively TRBD2 (6 bases). This CDR3 has 14 residues. Germline V gene data show CDR1 as SEHNR and CDR2 as FQNEAQ (reference sequence). The V end lost 7 bases, the J end lost 3 bases, and 13 bases lay between the germline ends. CDR3 protein: CASTRRGGYNEQFF. The CDR3 nucleotides read TGTGCCAGCACACGGCGGGGAGGCTACAATGAGCAGTTCTTC. Full variable domain (missing parts from reference TRBV7-9 and TRBJ2-1): DTGVSQNPRHKITKRGQNVTFRCDPISEHNRLYWYRQTLGQGPEFLTYFQNEAQLEKSRLLSDRFSAERPKGSFSTLEIQRTEQGDSAMYLCASTRRGGYNEQFFGPGTRLTVL.

The chain couples TRBV19 to TRBJ1-5; D gene unclear. Trimming pared 5 bases from V and 0 bases from J, leaving 17 bases between. Germline lookup yields CDR1 LNHDA and CDR2 SQIVND (reference sequence). This CDR3 has 17 residues. The DNA of the CDR3 is TGTGCCAGTAGTGGAGGATCCCGAAGTAATAGCAATCAGCCCCAGCATTTT. Amino acids: CASSGGSRSNSNQPQHF.

J is TRBJ2-7 and V is TRBV7-2, with 7 bases fitting TRBD2. The CDR3 has 13 residues. J gave up 9 bases and V 5 bases, and 10 bases lay outside the gene matches. In germline, CDR1 is SGHTA, CDR2 FQGNSA. CDR3 coding DNA: TGTGCCAGCAGCCCGGGGGGATTCTATGGGCAGTACTTC. This sequence encodes CASSPGGFYGQYF.

The chain combines TRBV7-3 with TRBJ2-1; 13 bases line up with TRBD2. The CDR3 has 20 amino acids. In germline, CDR1 is SGHTA, CDR2 FQGTGA. Trimming removed 1 base from V and 0 bases from J; junction bases left unmatched: 9. The CDR3 nucleotides read TGTGCCAGCAGCTTAAGCCCGTTACTAGCGGGAGGGCCCTCCTACAATGAGCAGTTCTTC. It translates to CASSLSPLLAGGPSYNEQFF.

The chain couples TRBV30 to TRBJ2-3; perhaps TRBD1 as D (5 bases). The CDR3 has 16 residues. Germline V gene sequence: CDR1 GTSNPN, CDR2 SVGIG (reference sequence). The V and J ends lost 0 bases and 0 bases respectively, with 13 bases between them. This chain's CDR3 is CAWSVGAGASTDTQYF. The CDR3 nucleotides read TGTGCCTGGAGTGTAGGGGCAGGTGCTAGCACAGATACGCAGTATTTT.

The rearrangement joins TRBV19 to TRBJ2-3, with TRBD1 matching over 8 bases. Germline CDR1 is LNHDA and CDR2 is SQIVND (reference sequence). After removal of 11 bases from V and 2 bases from J, the junction contained 9 bases not matched to a gene. The CDR3 sequence is 14 residues long. CDR3 residues: CASLGDRYTDTQYF. CDR3 nucleotides: TGTGCCTCTCTGGGGGACAGGTACACAGATACGCAGTATTTT.

This clone was observed a single time. J is TRBJ2-1 and V is TRBV2, with TRBD2 matching 11 bases. The germline gives CDR1 SNHLY, CDR2 FYNNEI. V trimming: 7 bases; J trimming: 12 bases; junction bases outside the gene matches: 11. There are 14 residues in the CDR3. CDR3 amino acids: CASTTGTSGRLQFF. The CDR3 coding sequence is TGTGCCAGCACCACCGGGACTAGCGGTAGGCTGCAGTTCTTC.

This clone was seen only a few times. V gene TRBV6-5 combines with J gene TRBJ1-5; D is unresolved. This CDR3 has 15 residues. Per the germline V gene, CDR1 is MNHEY and CDR2 is SVGAGI. Trimming cost V 6 bases and J 0 bases, with 12 bases left between them. CDR3 protein: CASRRTADSNQPQHF. The CDR3 region has the DNA TGTGCCAGCAGGAGGACTGCGGATAGCAATCAGCCCCAGCATTTT.

The chain recombines TRBV28 with TRBJ2-1; TRBD1 agrees at 11 bases. The CDR3 sequence is 15 residues long. Trimming removed 8 bases from V and 4 bases from J; junction bases left unmatched: 7. Germline CDR1 and CDR2: MDHEN and SYDVKM. The DNA of the CDR3 is TGTGCCAGCTTTTCCGGGACAGGGGGTTACAATGAGCAGTTCTTC. It encodes CASFSGTGGYNEQFF.

This sequence joins TRBV6-5 and TRBJ1-1; D gene unclear. V dropped 0 bases and J dropped 3 bases, with 8 bases sitting between them. CDR1 and CDR2 from the germline V gene are MNHEY and SVGAGI. This CDR3 contains 14 residues. The CDR3 DNA reads TGTGCCAGCAGTTACTCCCCACTGGACACTGAAGCTTTCTTT. Residues: CASSYSPLDTEAFF.

The chain uses TRBV10-3 and TRBJ1-5, with TRBD1 as a possible D gene (5 bases). Germline V gene lookup returns CDR1 ENHRY and CDR2 SYGVKD. Trimming removed 6 bases from V and 4 bases from J, with 10 bases in between. CDR3 length equals 13 residues. In nucleotides, the CDR3 is TGTGCCATCAGCGCGACAGAGAATCAGCCCCAGCATTTT. This sequence encodes CAISATENQPQHF.

The V gene is TRBV28, the J gene TRBJ2-7, with 13 bases lining up with TRBD2. This CDR3 contains 15 residues. V lost 5 bases, J lost 6 bases, and 7 bases stayed unmatched. The germline CDR1 and CDR2 sequences are MDHEN and SYDVKM. The CDR3 spells CASSRRLAGGGEQYF. The DNA of the CDR3 is TGTGCCAGCAGTCGACGACTAGCGGGAGGTGGCGAGCAGTACTTC.

This chain uses TRBV4-3 with TRBJ1-2, with a tentative D call TRBD1 (6 bases). Trimming stripped 1 base from V and 4 bases from J, with 13 bases between. The CDR3 has 15 residues. Per the germline V gene, CDR1 is LGHNA and CDR2 is YSLEER. The CDR3 DNA reads TGCGCCAGCAGCCAAGCCTCAGGGGCAGTCTATGGCTACACCTTC. It yields the protein CASSQASGAVYGYTF.

This chain connects TRBV7-3 to TRBJ2-7, with D possibly TRBD2 on 6 matching bases. Germline CDR1 is SGHTA and CDR2 is FQGTGA. The CDR3 has 14 amino acids. Trimming took 5 bases from V and 7 from J, leaving 18 bases between them. CDR3 in amino acids: CASSLAPSSAEQYF. The CDR3 coding sequence is TGTGCCAGCAGCCTAGCCCCCTCTAGCGCGGAGCAGTACTTC.

This clone was picked up a small number of times. The genes are TRBV6-5 and TRBJ2-7; D possibly corresponds to TRBD2 (6 bases). V lost 2 bases and J 0 bases, leaving 11 bases between the germline ends. Germline V gene data show CDR1 as MNHEY and CDR2 as SVGAGI. The CDR3 sequence is 15 residues long. CDR3 in DNA: TGTGCCAGCAGTTACCGCGGGACGGCCTCCTACGAGCAGTACTTC. This translates into CASSYRGTASYEQYF.

This chain links TRBV11-1 with TRBJ2-1, with 11 bases that match TRBD2. Per germline, CDR1 SGHAT and CDR2 FQDESV (reference sequence). V dropped 5 bases and J dropped 5; count of bases not matched to a gene: 8. CDR3 length: 16 amino acids. CDR3 protein: CASSGLGLAVDNEQFF. The CDR3 nucleotides are TGTGCCAGCAGCGGATTGGGACTAGCGGTGGACAATGAGCAGTTCTTC.

V is TRBV7-2 and J is TRBJ2-6; a weak D match, TRBD1 (5 bases). Germline lookup yields CDR1 SGHTA and CDR2 FQGNSA. This CDR3 has 18 amino acids. With 1 base removed from V and 2 bases from J, the gap between germline ends came to 15 bases. The CDR3 nucleotides are TGTGCCAGCAGCTTAGGACTGTACGCAGGGCCTGGGGCCAACGTCCTGACTTTC. Protein product: CASSLGLYAGPGANVLTF.

The V call is TRBV7-2, the J call TRBJ1-4; D is perhaps TRBD1 (5 bases). The CDR3 length is 15 residues. Trimming left V 1 base short and J 8 bases short, with 14 bases between. Germline CDR1 is SGHTA and CDR2 is FQGNSA. This CDR3 reads CASSLVDRTREKLFF. In DNA, the CDR3 is TGTGCCAGCAGCTTAGTTGATAGGACACGCGAAAAACTGTTTTTT.

This sequence joins TRBV7-2 and TRBJ2-1, with a tentative D call TRBD1 (6 bases). Germline CDR1 and CDR2: SGHTA and FQGNSA. With 4 bases removed from V and 6 bases from J, the gap between germline ends came to 7 bases. The CDR3 contains 12 residues. The CDR3 sequence: CASSSQGNEQFF. Written as DNA, the CDR3 is TGTGCCAGCAGCTCACAGGGCAATGAGCAGTTCTTC.

CDR3 sequence: CASSYSRLAGVFEQYF. The CDR3 region has the DNA TGTGCCAGCAGTTACTCGAGGCTAGCGGGAGTTTTCGAGCAGTACTTC. This chain uses TRBV6-5 with TRBJ2-7; 10 bases map to TRBD2. CDR3 length: 16 residues. The junction had 8 bases not matched to a gene; V was cut back by 0 bases and J by 6 bases. Germline CDR1 and CDR2: MNHEY and SVGAGI.

The gene calls are TRBV6-1 and TRBJ1-5, with D perhaps TRBD1 (5 bases). The V gene's germline CDR1 is MNHNS and CDR2 SASEGT. The V end lost 4 bases, the J end lost 1 base, and 11 bases lay between the germline ends. The CDR3 sequence is 15 residues long. The CDR3 coding sequence is TGTGCCAGCAGTGGGGGCGACGGAAGCAATCAGCCCCAGCATTTT. As protein: CASSGGDGSNQPQHF.

This clone has only one observation. The chain combines TRBV30 with TRBJ1-1; 8 bases agree with TRBD1. CDR3 size: 15 residues. The germline V gene encodes CDR1 GTSNPN and CDR2 SVGIG (reference sequence). V shed 3 bases, J shed 5 bases, and the junction held 11 bases outside the gene matches. CDR3 region: CAWRTIQGGLTEAFF. As DNA, the CDR3 is TGTGCCTGGAGAACAATACAGGGGGGCTTGACTGAAGCTTTCTTT.

CDR3 amino acids: CATSIGTSGVGEQFF. The CDR3 DNA reads as TGTGCCACCAGCATTGGGACTAGCGGCGTCGGCGAGCAGTTCTTC. V gene TRBV15 combines with J gene TRBJ2-1; 11 bases are shared with TRBD2. The length of the CDR3 is 15 residues. Germline CDR1 reads LNHNV; CDR2 reads YYDKDF (reference sequence). V lost 4 bases and J lost 10; bases outside the gene matches: 9.

The V gene is TRBV2, the J gene TRBJ1-6; D gene uncertain. This CDR3 comprises 12 residues. Germline V lookup: CDR1 SNHLY, CDR2 FYNNEI. Deletions cut 3 bases from V and 6 bases from J, with 3 bases between. CDR3 nucleotide sequence: TGTGCCAGCAGTGACAGTAATTCACCCCTCCACTTT. As protein: CASSDSNSPLHF. The whole variable domain, remainder taken from reference TRBV2 and TRBJ1-6, is EPEVTQTPSHQVTQMGQEVILRCVPISNHLYFYWYRQILGQKVEFLVSFYNNEISEKSEIFDDQFSVERPDGSNFTLKIRSTKLEDSAMYFCASSDSNSPLHFGNGTRLTVT.